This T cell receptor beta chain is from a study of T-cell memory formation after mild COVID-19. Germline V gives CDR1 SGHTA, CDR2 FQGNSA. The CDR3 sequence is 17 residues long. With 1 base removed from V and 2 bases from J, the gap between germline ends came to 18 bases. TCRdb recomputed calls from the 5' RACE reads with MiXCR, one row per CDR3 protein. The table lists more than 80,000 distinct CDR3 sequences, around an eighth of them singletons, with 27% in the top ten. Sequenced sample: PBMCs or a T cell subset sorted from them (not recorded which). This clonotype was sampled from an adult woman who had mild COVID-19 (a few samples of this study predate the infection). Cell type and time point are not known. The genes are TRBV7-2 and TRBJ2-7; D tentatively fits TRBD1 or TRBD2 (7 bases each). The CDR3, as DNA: TGTGCCAGCAGCTTAGTCCTTGCAGGGGGGGTACCCTACGAGCAGTACTTC. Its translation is CASSLVLAGGVPYEQYF.